These 11 T cell receptor beta chains share one sample of origin, sequenced in a study of blood T cell repertoires in COVID-19. Clones were sequenced by immunoSEQ multiplex PCR, and TCRdb holds only the in-frame ones, with some missing. The sample yields hundreds of thousands of clones, nearly 90% seen once. Specimen: peripheral blood. The receptors originated from a man aged 18 to 35 with active or convalescent COVID-19.

The V and J genes are TRBV20-1 and TRBJ2-7; 8 bases agree with TRBD2. Germline V gene sequence: CDR1 DFQATT, CDR2 SNEGSKA (reference sequence). Losses at the gene ends were 3 bases for V and 0 bases for J; bases not matched to a gene: 4. The CDR3 loop spans 14 amino acids. The CDR3 bases are TGCAGTGCTAGTGGCGGGGGGAGCTCCTACGAGCAGTACTTC. Its translation is CSASGGGSSYEQYF.

The V and J genes are TRBV4-1 and TRBJ2-3, with TRBD2 matching over 10 bases. The CDR3 is 16 amino acids. Germline CDR1 is MGHRA and CDR2 is YSYEKL. Losses at the gene ends were 3 bases for V and 8 bases for J; bases not matched to a gene: 11. This CDR3 reads CASSQLTLAGDGTQYF. Written as DNA, the CDR3 is TGCGCCAGCAGCCAGTTGACCCTAGCGGGGGACGGTACGCAGTATTTT.

The chain carries TRBV2 and TRBJ2-7; the match to TRBD2 covers 9 bases. The CDR3 consists of 13 residues. The V gene end was trimmed by 4 bases and the J gene end by 12 bases; junction bases not matched to a gene: 10. The germline CDR1 and CDR2 sequences are SNHLY and FYNNEI. CDR3 nucleotides: TGTGCCAGCAGTGCAAGCGGGGGGTCGGTACGGTACTTC. This sequence encodes CASSASGGSVRYF.

V and J are TRBV6-5 and TRBJ2-2, with 11 bases aligning to TRBD1. The germline CDR1 and CDR2 sequences are MNHEY and SVGAGI. The V gene end was trimmed by 7 bases and the J gene end by 5 bases; junction bases not matched to a gene: 3. The CDR3 runs 14 residues. The chain's CDR3 is CASKGQGATGELFF. The CDR3 bases are TGTGCCAGCAAAGGACAGGGGGCTACCGGGGAGCTGTTTTTT.

The chain is built from TRBV5-4 and TRBJ2-1, with 8 nucleotides matching TRBD2. This CDR3 is 15 amino acids long. The V gene's germline CDR1 is SGHNT and CDR2 YYREEE (reference sequence). Trimming cost V 4 bases and J 3 bases; bases outside gene matches: 6. CDR3 protein: CASSPGGVSYNEQFF. The CDR3 region has the DNA TGTGCCAGCAGCCCGGGGGGGGTAAGCTACAATGAGCAGTTCTTC.

This clone came up once. The chain recombines TRBV6-4 with TRBJ1-2; tentatively, D is TRBD1 (5 bases). CDR1 MRHNA and CDR2 SNTAGT come from the germline V gene. The CDR3 loop spans 14 amino acids. Trimming removed 6 bases from V and 8 bases from J, with 19 bases in between. The chain's CDR3 is CASRETVARGGYTF. The CDR3 nucleotides are TGTGCCAGCAGGGAGACAGTAGCCCGTGGCGGCTACACCTTC.

V usage is TRBV10-1 and J usage is TRBJ1-5, with D maybe TRBD1 (6 bases). CDR1 is WNHNN, CDR2 SYGVQD, per germline (reference sequence). The CDR3 runs 12 residues. V lost 6 bases, J lost 7 bases, and 10 bases lay in between. As DNA, the CDR3 is TGCGCCAGCAGGCCAGGGGAACAGCCCCAGCATTTT. Encoded protein: CASRPGEQPQHF.

CDR3 sequence reads: CASSLGRTGELFF. CDR3 DNA sequence: TGTGCCAGCAGCTTAGGCAGGACCGGGGAGCTGTTTTTT. The chain has TRBV13 and TRBJ2-2, with D uncertain. Germline CDR1 reads PRHDT; CDR2 reads FYEKMQ (reference sequence). V lost 0 bases and J lost 5, with 4 bases in between. This CDR3 has 13 amino acids.

V usage is TRBV10-1 and J usage is TRBJ2-5; 8 nucleotides agree with TRBD2. There are 15 residues in the CDR3. In germline, CDR1 is WNHNN, CDR2 SYGVQD (reference sequence). Losses at the gene ends were 5 bases for V and 3 bases for J; bases not matched to a gene: 8. As DNA, the CDR3 is TGCGCCAGCAGTCTCGGGGGAGCGGGGGAAGAGACCCAGTACTTC. It encodes CASSLGGAGEETQYF.

The rearrangement joins TRBV27 to TRBJ1-4; a weak D match, TRBD1 (5 bases). V dropped 2 bases and J dropped 10 bases, with 17 bases sitting between them. In germline, CDR1 is MNHEY, CDR2 SMNVEV (reference sequence). The CDR3 sequence is 15 residues long. The DNA for the CDR3 is TGTGCCAGCAGTTTAATCAGTCGTCGGGGGGGAAAACTGTTTTTT. It yields the protein CASSLISRRGGKLFF.

The chain carries TRBV7-2 and TRBJ1-2; D unresolved. V lost 3 bases to trimming and J lost 7 bases, with 12 bases between them. Germline CDR1 reads SGHTA; CDR2 reads FQGNSA. The CDR3 runs to 13 residues. For the CDR3, the DNA is TGTGCCAGCAGCTTCTCAAGGGAGGGTGGCTACACCTTC. This encodes CASSFSREGGYTF.